Here is one T cell receptor (beta chain) with its context. Its antigen is as yet unknown. The record originates from a study of Ad26.COV2.S vaccination and SARS-CoV-2 variants. With 5 bases removed from V and 4 bases from J, the gap between germline ends came to 23 bases. The CDR3 runs 17 residues. In germline, CDR1 is SGHVS, CDR2 FNYEAQ. The protocol was immunoSEQ multiplex PCR, while the TCRdb copy is restricted to in-frame clones and leaves out a portion. Of roughly 380,000 clones in the sample, roughly 94% were seen once. Study conclusions and caveats: Vaccinees displayed broader spike-specific TCR repertoires than placebo recipients.

The starting material was peripheral blood, obtained after recovery from COVID-19. This TCR derives from a human donor who had recovered from COVID-19. The chain joins TRBV7-6 to TRBJ1-1, with D perhaps TRBD1 (5 bases). CDR3 region: CASSQGPSEGYITEAFF. CDR3 DNA sequence: TGTGCCAGCAGCCAAGGACCCTCCGAGGGGTATATCACTGAAGCTTTCTTT.